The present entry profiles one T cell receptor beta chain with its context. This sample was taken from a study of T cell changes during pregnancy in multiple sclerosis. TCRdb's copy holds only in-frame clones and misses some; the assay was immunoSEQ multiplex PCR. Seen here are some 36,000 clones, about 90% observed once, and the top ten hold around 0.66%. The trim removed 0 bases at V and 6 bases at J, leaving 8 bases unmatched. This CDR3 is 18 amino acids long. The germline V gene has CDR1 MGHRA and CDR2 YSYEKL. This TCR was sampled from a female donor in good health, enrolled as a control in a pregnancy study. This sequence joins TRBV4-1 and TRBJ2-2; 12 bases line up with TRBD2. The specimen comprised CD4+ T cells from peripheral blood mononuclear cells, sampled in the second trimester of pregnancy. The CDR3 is CASSQDLRTSGVAGELFF. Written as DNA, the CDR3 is TGCGCCAGCAGCCAAGATCTCCGGACTAGCGGGGTGGCCGGGGAGCTGTTTTTT.